Presented here are 28 T cell receptor beta chains from one specimen sequenced in a study of control samples from healthy donors and cancer patients. Clones were read by immunoSEQ multiplex PCR, and TCRdb kept only the in-frame ones, dropping some. The sample lists over 70,000 clones; about 88% were seen once. The material sequenced was PBMCs. Source of these receptors: a woman aged 50 to 65 with colorectal cancer.

The count of this clone is one. The genes are TRBV5-8 and TRBJ1-4; D unclear. Looked up from germline, CDR1 is SGHTS and CDR2 is YDEGEE. The CDR3 is 15 residues long. V lost 1 base and J lost 1, with 8 bases in between. The CDR3 sequence is CASSLRWGTNEKLFF. Here the CDR3 DNA reads TGTGCCAGCAGCTTGCGATGGGGAACTAATGAAAAACTGTTTTTT.

This chain joins TRBV6-1 and TRBJ1-1; D is unresolved. The germline V gene has CDR1 MNHNS and CDR2 SASEGT. This CDR3 comprises 13 residues. V was cut by 1 base and J by 1 base, with 4 bases left in between. The CDR3 region has the DNA TGTGCCAGCAGTGAAGTTAGGAACACTGAAGCTTTCTTT. It yields the protein CASSEVRNTEAFF.

The V gene is TRBV28, the J gene TRBJ2-3; 11 nucleotides agree with TRBD1. With 5 bases clipped from V and 3 bases from J, the junction kept 7 bases outside the gene matches. CDR1 and CDR2 from the germline V gene are MDHEN and SYDVKM. The CDR3 is 16 amino acids. This chain's CDR3 is CASSQPGQGDTDTQYF. The DNA of the CDR3 is TGTGCCAGCAGTCAACCGGGACAGGGGGATACAGATACGCAGTATTTT.

The V call is TRBV15, the J call TRBJ2-6; no clear D. Looked up from germline, CDR1 is LNHNV and CDR2 is YYDKDF (reference sequence). This CDR3 is built from 16 residues. Trimming left V 1 base short and J 0 bases short, with 7 bases between. The CDR3 here is CATSRGTNSGANVLTF. The CDR3 nucleotides are TGTGCCACCAGCAGAGGGACCAACTCTGGGGCCAACGTCCTGACTTTC.

The chain joins TRBV5-5 to TRBJ2-2, with D tentatively TRBD1 (7 bases). V was trimmed by 0 bases and J by 5 bases, leaving 14 bases between them. There are 16 residues in the CDR3. CDR1 and CDR2 from the germline V gene are SGHKS and YYEKEE (reference sequence). CDR3 sequence: CASSLVGGQPTGELFF. As DNA, the CDR3 is TGTGCCAGCAGCTTGGTGGGGGGACAGCCTACCGGGGAGCTGTTTTTT. The full variable domain, its missing parts supplied by reference TRBV5-5 and TRBJ2-2, is DAGVTQSPTHLIKTRGQQVTLRCSPISGHKSVSWYQQVLGQGPQFIFQYYEKEERGRGNFPDRFSARQFPNYSSELNVNALLLGDSALYLCASSLVGGQPTGELFFGEGSRLTVL.

V gene TRBV29-1 combines with J gene TRBJ1-4; D might be TRBD1 (5 bases). The ends were cut back, 3 bases at V and 8 bases at J, with 10 bases in the middle. The CDR3 is 12 amino acids. Germline V CDR1 and CDR2: SQVTM, ANQGSEA. The CDR3 DNA is TGCAGCGTTGATCAGGGAGCCGAAAAACTGTTTTTT. This gives the protein CSVDQGAEKLFF.

The chain carries TRBV13 and TRBJ2-3, with 9 positions matching TRBD1. Germline CDR1 reads PRHDT; CDR2 reads FYEKMQ (reference sequence). The V segment lost 4 bases and the J segment 1 base; nucleotides outside the gene matches: 3. The CDR3 covers 15 residues. The CDR3 spells CASSSRDRGTDTQYF. The CDR3 nucleotides are TGTGCCAGCAGCTCCCGGGACAGGGGCACAGATACGCAGTATTTT.

The rearrangement links TRBV12-3 or TRBV12-4 to TRBJ1-2; 7 nucleotides agree with TRBD1. The length of the CDR3 is 11 residues. Trimming at V came to 5 bases and at J to 11 bases, leaving 5 bases not matched to a gene. The CDR3 is CASSTNRGYTF. CDR3 bases: TGTGCCAGCAGTACGAACAGGGGATACACCTTC.

This clone has a handful of counts. Other DNA variants within this sample encode the same CDR3. The genes are TRBV2 and TRBJ2-1, with a possible D match to TRBD1 (5 bases). Trimming took 5 bases from V and 6 from J, leaving 5 bases between them. The CDR3 has 11 residues. Germline CDR1 SNHLY, CDR2 FYNNEI. In nucleotides, the CDR3 is TGTGCCAGCAGTAGGGGCAATGAGCAGTTCTTC. This codes for CASSRGNEQFF.

For the CDR3, the DNA is TGTGCCACCAGTGAGGGGACAGAATATGGCTACACCTTC. It specifies CATSEGTEYGYTF. The chain links TRBV24-1 to TRBJ1-2; TRBD1 matches at 7 bases. Germline CDR1 is KGHDR and CDR2 is SFDVKD. The CDR3 is 13 amino acids. The trim removed 4 bases at V and 5 bases at J, leaving 3 bases unmatched.

In nucleotides, the CDR3 is TGTGCCAGCAGCCAAGGAGATGGTGTGAAGGGTTTAAATGAAAAACTGTTTTTT. Residues: CASSQGDGVKGLNEKLFF. V and J are TRBV4-2 and TRBJ1-4; D uncertain. This CDR3 is 18 amino acids long. Trimming took off 1 base at V and 5 bases at J, with 20 bases between the two ends. Germline V gene sequence: CDR1 LGHNA, CDR2 YNFKEQ.

CDR3 sequence reads: CASSPPPGQGKKELFF. DNA of the CDR3: TGTGCCAGCAGCCCGCCCCCGGGACAGGGGAAGAAGGAGCTGTTTTTT. V is TRBV5-4 and J is TRBJ2-2; 10 bases are a match to TRBD1. The CDR3 is 16 amino acids. Germline V gene data show CDR1 as SGHNT and CDR2 as YYREEE (reference sequence). J was trimmed by 10 bases and V by 4 bases; bases with no gene match: 13. The whole variable domain, remainder taken from reference TRBV5-4 and TRBJ2-2, is ETGVTQSPTHLIKTRGQQVTLRCSSQSGHNTVSWYQQALGQGPQFIFQYYREEENGRGNFPPRFSGLQFPNYSSELNVNALELDDSALYLCASSPPPGQGKKELFFGEGSRLTVL.

This clone was seen just once. CDR3 region: CASRYRYQETQYF. In DNA form, the CDR3 reads TGTGCCAGCAGATACAGGTACCAAGAGACCCAGTACTTC. V is TRBV27 and J is TRBJ2-5, with D possibly TRBD1 on 5 matching bases. V lost 6 bases to trimming and J lost 0 bases, with 8 bases between them. The CDR3 covers 13 residues. From germline, CDR1 is MNHEY and CDR2 SMNVEV (reference sequence).

This chain joins TRBV7-2 and TRBJ2-5; TRBD1 aligns across 7 bases. Per germline, CDR1 SGHTA and CDR2 FQGNSA. CDR3 length: 14 amino acids. J lost 5 bases, V lost 5 bases, and 8 bases had no gene match. CDR3 sequence: CASSPRQGFETQYF. The CDR3 DNA follows: TGTGCCAGCAGCCCCCGACAGGGATTCGAGACCCAGTACTTC.

The chain has TRBV27 and TRBJ2-1; 8 nucleotides agree with TRBD2. The CDR3 has 15 residues. Germline CDR1 is MNHEY and CDR2 is SMNVEV (reference sequence). With V trimmed by 6 bases and J by 5 bases, 9 bases remained unmatched. The chain's CDR3 is CASREGLADHNEQFF. CDR3 DNA sequence: TGTGCCAGCAGGGAAGGACTAGCCGATCACAATGAGCAGTTCTTC.

This clone has only a few counts. J is TRBJ1-2 and V is TRBV5-8; unclear D gene. V was pared by 4 bases and J by 6 bases, with 13 bases between. Germline V gene sequence: CDR1 SGHTS, CDR2 YDEGEE. The CDR3 sequence is 13 residues long. The CDR3 DNA follows: TGTGCCAGCAGCCCTCCGGAGGCAGATGGCTACACCTTC. Protein sequence: CASSPPEADGYTF.

The chain joins TRBV7-9 to TRBJ1-1, with 9 bases identical to TRBD1. Germline V CDR1 and CDR2: SEHNR, FQNEAQ (reference sequence). V trimming: 6 bases; J trimming: 3 bases; junction bases outside the gene matches: 5. The CDR3 runs 14 residues. The chain's CDR3 is CASRKGQGYTEAFF. DNA for the CDR3: TGTGCCAGCAGAAAGGGACAGGGTTACACTGAAGCTTTCTTT.

The J gene is TRBJ1-2, the V gene TRBV12-3 or TRBV12-4; the D gene is possibly TRBD1 (5 bases). The CDR3 has 13 amino acids. V lost 6 bases to trimming and J lost 7 bases, with 15 bases between them. CDR3 nucleotides: TGTGCCAGCAGCCCCGGGACGGTTGGTGGCTACACCTTC. This gives the protein CASSPGTVGGYTF.

The chain uses TRBV10-3 and TRBJ1-2, with D possibly TRBD1 on 6 matching bases. Germline CDR1 is ENHRY and CDR2 is SYGVKD. Trimming stripped 10 bases from V and 3 bases from J, with 15 bases between. The CDR3 has 13 residues. The CDR3 nucleotides are TGTGCCAGGAAAGAACAGGGAGACTATGGCTACACCTTC. It encodes CARKEQGDYGYTF.

The J gene is TRBJ1-1, the V gene TRBV3-1 (or the pseudogene TRBV3-2); D unresolved. Germline assignment: CDR1 LGHDT and CDR2 YNNKEL (reference sequence). The ends were cut back, 0 bases at V and 10 bases at J, with 12 bases in the middle. There are 13 residues in the CDR3. The CDR3 reads CASSQDLRQTAFF. CDR3 sequence (DNA): TGTGCCAGCAGCCAAGATCTCCGGCAGACAGCTTTCTTT.

This CDR3 reads CASSPGLAGGYSYNEQFF. CDR3 DNA sequence: TGTGCCAGCAGCCCGGGACTAGCGGGGGGCTACTCCTACAATGAGCAGTTCTTC. This rearrangement joins TRBV7-6 to TRBJ2-1, with 15 bases that match TRBD2. Looked up from germline, CDR1 is SGHVS and CDR2 is FNYEAQ. V dropped 5 bases and J dropped 0; count of bases not matched to a gene: 5. The CDR3 is 18 residues long.

The V call is TRBV4-1, the J call TRBJ1-1; no reliable D call. The CDR3 runs to 15 residues. Germline V gene sequence: CDR1 MGHRA, CDR2 YSYEKL. With 1 base removed from V and 1 base from J, the gap between germline ends came to 10 bases. The CDR3 sequence: CASSQGVGRNTEAFF. For the CDR3, the DNA is TGCGCCAGCAGCCAAGGCGTAGGGCGGAACACTGAAGCTTTCTTT.

This sequence joins TRBV27 and TRBJ1-5, with a weak D call TRBD1 (6 bases). The CDR3 is made up of 16 amino acids. Trimming left V 6 bases short and J 0 bases short, with 15 bases between. Per germline, CDR1 MNHEY and CDR2 SMNVEV (reference sequence). CDR3 DNA sequence: TGTGCCAGCAGATCTAGGGGGGAAGATAGCAATCAGCCCCAGCATTTT. This sequence encodes CASRSRGEDSNQPQHF.

The V call is TRBV12-5, the J call TRBJ1-1, with D unresolved. This CDR3 spans 13 amino acids. Trimming removed 1 base from V and 1 base from J, with 4 bases in between. CDR1 is LGHNT, CDR2 FRNRAP, per germline. The CDR3: CASGLGSNTEAFF. The CDR3, as DNA: TGTGCTAGTGGTTTGGGATCGAACACTGAAGCTTTCTTT. Full variable domain (remainder filled in from reference TRBV12-5 and TRBJ1-1): DARVTQTPRHKVTEMGQEVTMRCQPILGHNTVFWYRQTMMQGLELLAYFRNRAPLDDSGMPKDRFSAEMPDATLATLKIQPSEPRDSAVYFCASGLGSNTEAFFGQGTRLTVV.

The rearrangement links TRBV28 to TRBJ2-6; D call uncertain. CDR3 length: 14 amino acids. Germline V CDR1 and CDR2: MDHEN, SYDVKM. The germline V and J ends were trimmed by 3 bases and 4 bases, with 7 bases remaining between them. This CDR3 is CASSFSRGANVLTF. Written as DNA, the CDR3 is TGTGCCAGCAGTTTCTCTCGGGGGGCCAACGTCCTGACTTTC.

The J gene is TRBJ1-1, the V gene TRBV5-1, with no clear D. Trimming removed 0 bases from V and 3 bases from J, with 12 bases in between. Looked up from germline, CDR1 is SGHRS and CDR2 is YFSETQ. The CDR3 covers 15 residues. CDR3 DNA: TGCGCCAGCAGCTTGGTCATTGCCCGGGACACTGAAGCTTTCTTT. This translates into CASSLVIARDTEAFF. The full variable domain, completed using reference TRBV5-1 and TRBJ1-1, is KAGVTQTPRYLIKTRGQQVTLSCSPISGHRSVSWYQQTPGQGLQFLFEYFSETQRNKGNFPGRFSGRQFSNSRSEMNVSTLELGDSALYLCASSLVIARDTEAFFGQGTRLTVV.

This sequence joins TRBV28 and TRBJ1-3; maybe TRBD1 (5 bases). The CDR3 sequence is 16 residues long. Trimming took off 4 bases at V and 4 bases at J, with 17 bases between the two ends. Germline lookup yields CDR1 MDHEN and CDR2 SYDVKM. The CDR3 sequence is CASSSPGGVKGNTIYF. CDR3 sequence (DNA): TGTGCCAGCAGTTCCCCGGGAGGGGTGAAGGGAAACACCATATATTTT.

The chain joins TRBV6-6 to TRBJ1-5; TRBD1 aligns across 8 bases. V lost 5 bases to trimming and J lost 5 bases; unmatched junction nucleotides: 2. From germline, CDR1 is MNHNY and CDR2 SVGAGI (reference sequence). The CDR3 length is 13 residues. The DNA of the CDR3 is TGTGCCAGCAGTCCACAGGGGGATCAGCCCCAGCATTTT. It translates to CASSPQGDQPQHF.